Presented here are 25 T cell receptor beta chains from one specimen sequenced in a study of beta chain features in type 1 diabetes. All of the isolated RNA was reverse transcribed, so expressed TCRB transcripts were sequenced. Sequenced by immunoSEQ multiplex PCR; TCRdb stores in-frame clones only, minus some. The sample records more than 300,000 clones, under 8.5% being singletons. What was sequenced was central memory CD4+ T cells from blood. The origin of the receptors is a young woman in good health.

This clone was picked up a small number of times. The same CDR3 also results from other DNA sequences found in this sample. V gene TRBV5-1 combines with J gene TRBJ2-7, with D maybe TRBD2 (5 bases). Germline CDR1 and CDR2: SGHRS and YFSETQ. V lost 3 bases to trimming and J lost 1 base, with 14 bases between them. The CDR3 spans 15 residues. In DNA, the CDR3 is TGCGCCAGCAGCTCCGGACTTACCAAGTCCTACGAGCAGTACTTC. Translating gives CASSSGLTKSYEQYF.

This clone was observed a few times. This chain uses TRBV11-2 with TRBJ2-4; 10 bases map to TRBD1. CDR1 and CDR2 from the germline V gene are SGHAT and FQNNGV. The CDR3 has 15 residues. With V trimmed by 0 bases and J by 8 bases, 4 bases remained unmatched. The CDR3 reads CASSLDKGQGYIQYF. CDR3 in DNA: TGTGCCAGCAGCTTAGATAAGGGACAGGGGTACATTCAGTACTTC.

The CDR3: CASGRETNQPQHF. The CDR3 DNA reads as TGTGCCAGCGGGCGGGAGACTAATCAGCCCCAGCATTTT. The chain is built from TRBV6-5 and TRBJ1-5; no firm D call. V lost 8 bases and J lost 4, with 12 bases in between. Germline CDR1 reads MNHEY; CDR2 reads SVGAGI. The CDR3 runs to 13 residues.

This clone was picked up a small number of times. The chain carries TRBV7-9 and TRBJ2-3; D tentatively fits TRBD1 or TRBD2 (5 bases each). CDR3 size: 15 residues. Germline lookup yields CDR1 SEHNR and CDR2 FQNEAQ (reference sequence). Deletions cut 5 bases from V and 5 bases from J, with 17 bases between. CDR3 nucleotide sequence: TGTGCCAGCAGCGCACCGGGACCCCGCGAAGATACGCAGTATTTT. Its protein is CASSAPGPREDTQYF.

There are a few counts of this clone. The chain recombines TRBV14 with TRBJ2-7; the match to TRBD1 covers 12 bases. V dropped 0 bases and J dropped 5; count of bases not matched to a gene: 5. This CDR3 region has 16 residues. The V gene's germline CDR1 is SGHDN and CDR2 FVKESK. The CDR3 loop reads CASSQEGTGGRHEQYF. For the CDR3, the DNA is TGTGCCAGCAGCCAAGAAGGGACAGGGGGCCGCCACGAGCAGTACTTC.

Concerning this clone: Other DNA sequences in this specimen translate into the identical CDR3. The chain recombines TRBV5-1 with TRBJ2-5, with 10 positions matching TRBD2. The length of the CDR3 is 14 residues. Germline CDR1 and CDR2: SGHRS and YFSETQ. Unmatched junction bases numbered 0, after V lost 0 bases and J lost 4 bases. In DNA form, the CDR3 reads TGCGCCAGCAGCTTGGGACTAGCGGGAGAGACCCAGTACTTC. Translating it yields CASSLGLAGETQYF.

In this sample, this clone turned up many times. The V and J genes are TRBV25-1 and TRBJ1-5; the D is unclear. The CDR3 spans 12 residues. Trimming left V 5 bases short and J 2 bases short, with 4 bases between. Germline V gene data show CDR1 as MGHDK and CDR2 as SYGVNS. For the CDR3, the DNA is TGTGCCAGCAGTACCGGCAATCAGCCCCAGCATTTT. Amino acids: CASSTGNQPQHF.

The chain has TRBV7-2 and TRBJ2-7; 7 bases align to TRBD1. The CDR3 runs to 17 residues. V lost 0 bases and J lost 0; bases outside the gene matches: 8. CDR1 and CDR2 from the germline V gene are SGHTA and FQGNSA. Written as DNA, the CDR3 is TGTGCCAGCAGCTTAGCCGTAGACAGGGCCTTCTCCTACGAGCAGTACTTC. Its protein product is CASSLAVDRAFSYEQYF. Filled out from reference TRBV7-2 and TRBJ2-7, the complete variable domain reads GAGVSQSPSNKVTEKGKDVELRCDPISGHTALYWYRQSLGQGLEFLIYFQGNSAPDKSGLPSDRFSAERTGGSVSTLTIQRTQQEDSAVYLCASSLAVDRAFSYEQYFGPGTRLTVT.

This clone appeared a few times. J is TRBJ2-1 and V is TRBV13; D ambiguous. CDR3 length equals 15 residues. Germline V gene lookup returns CDR1 PRHDT and CDR2 FYEKMQ (reference sequence). Trimming pared 0 bases from V and 0 bases from J, leaving 6 bases between. The chain's CDR3 is CASSLGESSYNEQFF. The CDR3 coding sequence is TGTGCCAGCAGCTTAGGAGAAAGCTCCTACAATGAGCAGTTCTTC.

This clone was counted between two and nine times. CDR3 sequence: CASGQGLANADTQYF. The CDR3 DNA sequence: TGTGCCAGCGGTCAGGGGCTAGCGAACGCAGATACGCAGTATTTT. The chain is built from TRBV2 and TRBJ2-3; TRBD1 or TRBD2 may be the D gene (6 bases each). Looked up from germline, CDR1 is SNHLY and CDR2 is FYNNEI. This CDR3 comprises 15 residues. V lost 8 bases to trimming and J lost 4 bases, with 19 bases between them.

This clone has only a few counts. The chain is built from TRBV7-2 and TRBJ1-4; 9 bases agree with TRBD1. V lost 0 bases to trimming and J lost 6 bases; unmatched junction nucleotides: 5. Germline-derived CDR1 and CDR2 are SGHTA and FQGNSA. The CDR3 is 16 amino acids. The CDR3 loop reads CASSLAADRGYEKLFF. The CDR3 DNA is TGTGCCAGCAGCTTAGCCGCCGACAGGGGGTATGAAAAACTGTTTTTT.

The rearrangement uses TRBV5-1 and TRBJ2-1, with TRBD1 identical over 7 bases. V lost 0 bases, J lost 3 bases, and 6 bases stayed unmatched. The CDR3 spans 16 residues. The germline V gene has CDR1 SGHRS and CDR2 YFSETQ. CDR3 DNA: TGCGCCAGCAGCTTGGGCCAGGGGGTCGTCTACAATGAGCAGTTCTTC. Translating it yields CASSLGQGVVYNEQFF.

This clone was observed a handful of times. The chain has TRBV2 and TRBJ2-1, with D perhaps TRBD2 (7 bases). This CDR3 has 15 residues. V was cut by 7 bases and J by 6 bases, with 19 bases left in between. Per germline, CDR1 SNHLY and CDR2 FYNNEI. The CDR3 nucleotides read TGTGCCAGCAAGGGGGGGAGATACTCCGGCAATGAGCAGTTCTTC. It yields the protein CASKGGRYSGNEQFF.

This clone turned up a few times. V is TRBV4-1 and J is TRBJ2-3, with D perhaps TRBD1 or TRBD2 (5 bases each). There are 15 residues in the CDR3. Germline assignment: CDR1 MGHRA and CDR2 YSYEKL. V gave up 0 bases and J gave up 8 bases, with 15 bases separating them. The CDR3 bases are TGCGCCAGCAGCCAAGAGGGGCCTTCCGAGGGTACGCAGTATTTT. Its translation: CASSQEGPSEGTQYF.

This clone was counted at least ten times. Possible read error: a much larger clone is one base away. This sequence joins TRBV10-3 and TRBJ1-2; maybe TRBD1 (5 bases). Per germline, CDR1 ENHRY and CDR2 SYGVKD. This CDR3 contains 15 residues. Trimming stripped 4 bases from V and 8 bases from J, with 20 bases between. CDR3 nucleotides: TGTGCCATCAGTGGGGGCCGAGACACCAGGCTGGGCTACACCTTC. Its protein is CAISGGRDTRLGYTF.

This clone was observed a handful of times. The genes are TRBV28 and TRBJ2-5; 10 bases line up with TRBD1. Germline loops: CDR1 MDHEN, CDR2 SYDVKM. This CDR3 is 15 amino acids long. Trimming cost V 6 bases and J 4 bases; bases outside gene matches: 8. In DNA, the CDR3 is TGTGCCAGCAGCACCCGGGACAGGGGTCGAGAGACCCAGTACTTC. This codes for CASSTRDRGRETQYF.

This clone has a handful of counts. The rearrangement uses TRBV4-3 and TRBJ1-1; D ambiguous. Deletions cut 5 bases from V and 6 bases from J, with 25 bases between. Germline values: CDR1 LGHNA, CDR2 YSLEER. The CDR3 contains 17 residues. CDR3 sequence reads: CASSSRVGPNVDAEAFF. The CDR3 DNA follows: TGCGCCAGCAGCTCTCGGGTCGGGCCGAATGTAGATGCTGAAGCTTTCTTT.

The rearrangement joins TRBV7-2 to TRBJ2-7; 8 positions agree with TRBD1. Germline V CDR1 and CDR2: SGHTA, FQGNSA. V shed 1 base, J shed 3 bases, and the junction held 5 bases outside the gene matches. The length of the CDR3 is 15 residues. The CDR3 protein is CASSLGTGFIYEQYF. The CDR3 region has the DNA TGTGCCAGCAGCTTAGGGACAGGGTTTATCTACGAGCAGTACTTC.

In this sample, this clone turned up many times. The chain has TRBV2 and TRBJ1-4, with TRBD1 identical over 7 bases. Losses at the gene ends were 4 bases for V and 7 bases for J; bases not matched to a gene: 9. Germline assignment: CDR1 SNHLY and CDR2 FYNNEI. This CDR3 is 15 amino acids long. CDR3 DNA sequence: TGTGCCAGCAGTGGGAGGACAGGATTAAGTGAAAAACTGTTTTTT. It translates to CASSGRTGLSEKLFF.

The sample holds a few counts of this clone. The junction shows a germline mismatch at one end, possibly a read error. The chain recombines TRBV13 with TRBJ1-2; D is ambiguous. The V gene's germline CDR1 is PRHDT and CDR2 FYEKMQ (reference sequence). The length of the CDR3 is 11 residues. Here the CDR3 reads CASRLGGGYTF. CDR3 in DNA: TGTGCCAGCAGATTAGGTGGAGGCTACACCTTC.

The chain carries TRBV6-9 and TRBJ2-2; D possibly corresponds to TRBD1 (5 bases). Between the trimmed V and J ends, which lost 8 bases and 1 base, there was a span of 11 bases. The germline CDR1 and CDR2 sequences are MNHGY and SVAAGI. This CDR3 comprises 14 residues. CDR3 region: CASGTGQNTGELFF. The CDR3 bases are TGTGCCAGCGGAACAGGTCAGAACACCGGGGAGCTGTTTTTT.

This clone showed up many times. This rearrangement joins TRBV7-6 to TRBJ1-5, with a possible D match to TRBD1 (5 bases). CDR3 size: 13 residues. Per the germline V gene, CDR1 is SGHVS and CDR2 is FNYEAQ. Trimming removed 5 bases from V and 5 bases from J, with 10 bases in between. In nucleotides, the CDR3 is TGTGCCAGCAGCATTGACAGCGATCAGCCCCAGCATTTT. Protein: CASSIDSDQPQHF.

This clone has a handful of counts. The rearrangement joins TRBV7-2 to TRBJ2-1; D is undetermined. Per germline, CDR1 SGHTA and CDR2 FQGNSA. Trimming pared 5 bases from V and 2 bases from J, leaving 16 bases between. This CDR3 has 16 amino acids. CDR3 nucleotides: TGTGCCAGCAGCGAAGCCGTTGGATATACCTACAATGAGCAGTTCTTC. Translating it yields CASSEAVGYTYNEQFF.

This clone was picked up a small number of times. V and J are TRBV11-2 and TRBJ1-1, with a weak D call TRBD1 (6 bases). V was trimmed by 0 bases and J by 7 bases, leaving 12 bases between them. CDR1 is SGHAT and CDR2 is FQNNGV in the germline V gene. This CDR3 has 14 amino acids. CDR3 residues: CASSLDPPGVEAFF. The CDR3 region has the DNA TGTGCCAGCAGCTTAGATCCCCCAGGGGTTGAAGCTTTCTTT.

The chain combines TRBV7-3 with TRBJ2-1; TRBD2 matches at 7 bases. The CDR3 is made up of 17 amino acids. Germline V gives CDR1 SGHTA, CDR2 FQGTGA. The V and J ends lost 6 bases and 1 base, in that order; junction bases with no gene match: 12. The CDR3 protein is CASSRRGGRGSYNEQFF. The CDR3 coding sequence is TGTGCCAGCAGTCGGCGAGGCGGGAGAGGGTCCTACAATGAGCAGTTCTTC. Complete variable domain (other parts from reference TRBV7-3 and TRBJ2-1): GAGVSQTPSNKVTEKGKYVELRCDPISGHTALYWYRQSLGQGPEFLIYFQGTGAADDSGLPNDRFFAVRPEGSVSTLKIQRTERGDSAVYLCASSRRGGRGSYNEQFFGPGTRLTVL.